The clone carrying this T cell receptor (beta chain) was counted a few times. Its antigen is still unknown. The V segment lost 6 bases and the J segment 3 bases; nucleotides outside the gene matches: 2. The CDR3 has 12 amino acids. Germline V CDR1 and CDR2: WSHSY, SAAADI. The sample comes from a study of T cell repertoires in cytomegalovirus infection. Overall study context: CMV epitopes that were recently identified and HLA-C-restricted were used alongside well-studied HLA-B-restricted ones. From public TCR beta signatures came an indication of both CMV infection and matching HLA type.

Study observations and caveats: Dominant in the ex vivo response were TCR beta clonotypes restricted by HLA-C and specific for CMV.

TCRdb passed the reads through MiXCR, listing each CDR3 protein once. Among around 800,000 distinct CDR3 sequences listed, approximately 32% were seen once. The TCR comes from a human donor in good health (CMV status not recorded). Some clones in this sample may be carry-over from other donors' samples. Material: cultured CD8+ T cells from PBMCs, obtained from culture after CMV antigen stimulation. The chain uses TRBV10-2 and TRBJ2-7, with 7 bases that match TRBD2. CDR3 sequence: CASRGDYYEQYV. The CDR3 nucleotides are TGCGCCAGCAGGGGGGACTACTACGAGCAGTACGTC.